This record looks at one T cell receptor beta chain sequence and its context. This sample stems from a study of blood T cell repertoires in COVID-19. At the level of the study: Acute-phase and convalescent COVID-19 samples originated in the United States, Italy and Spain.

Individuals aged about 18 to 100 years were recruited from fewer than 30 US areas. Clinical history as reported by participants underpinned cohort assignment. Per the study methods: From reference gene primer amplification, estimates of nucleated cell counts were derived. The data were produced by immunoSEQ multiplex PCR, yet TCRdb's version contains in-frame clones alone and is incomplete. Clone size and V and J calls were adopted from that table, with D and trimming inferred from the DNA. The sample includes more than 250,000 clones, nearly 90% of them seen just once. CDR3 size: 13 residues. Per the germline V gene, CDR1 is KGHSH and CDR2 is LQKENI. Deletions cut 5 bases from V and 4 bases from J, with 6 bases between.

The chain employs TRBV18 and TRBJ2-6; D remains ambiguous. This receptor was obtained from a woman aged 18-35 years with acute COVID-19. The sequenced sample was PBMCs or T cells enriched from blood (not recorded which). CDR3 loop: CASSVVGANVLTF. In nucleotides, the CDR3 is TGTGCCAGCTCAGTAGTAGGGGCCAACGTCCTGACTTTC.